This T cell receptor beta chain was identified in a study of early T cells in non-severe SARS-CoV-2 infection. CDR1 MNHEY and CDR2 SVGEGT come from the germline V gene. V lost 8 bases and J lost 0, with 20 bases in between. This CDR3 contains 18 residues. Molecules of cDNA were individually given unique molecular identifiers that were attached to them. TCRdb re-derived calls from the 5' RACE reads in MiXCR, one entry per CDR3 protein. This table holds 65,000 to 95,000 distinct CDR3 sequences, about 17% found once. This clonotype was observed at least ten times. The receptor was isolated from an adult who was a healthcare worker with PCR-confirmed SARS-CoV-2 infection or an uninfected control (not recorded which). The rearrangement links TRBV6-2 or TRBV6-3 to TRBJ2-6, with TRBD1 as a possible D gene (6 bases). Sequenced sample: whole blood. The CDR3 sequence is CASGNRQALVSGANVLTF. The CDR3 bases are TGTGCCAGCGGAAATCGACAGGCCCTGGTCTCTGGGGCCAACGTCCTGACTTTC.